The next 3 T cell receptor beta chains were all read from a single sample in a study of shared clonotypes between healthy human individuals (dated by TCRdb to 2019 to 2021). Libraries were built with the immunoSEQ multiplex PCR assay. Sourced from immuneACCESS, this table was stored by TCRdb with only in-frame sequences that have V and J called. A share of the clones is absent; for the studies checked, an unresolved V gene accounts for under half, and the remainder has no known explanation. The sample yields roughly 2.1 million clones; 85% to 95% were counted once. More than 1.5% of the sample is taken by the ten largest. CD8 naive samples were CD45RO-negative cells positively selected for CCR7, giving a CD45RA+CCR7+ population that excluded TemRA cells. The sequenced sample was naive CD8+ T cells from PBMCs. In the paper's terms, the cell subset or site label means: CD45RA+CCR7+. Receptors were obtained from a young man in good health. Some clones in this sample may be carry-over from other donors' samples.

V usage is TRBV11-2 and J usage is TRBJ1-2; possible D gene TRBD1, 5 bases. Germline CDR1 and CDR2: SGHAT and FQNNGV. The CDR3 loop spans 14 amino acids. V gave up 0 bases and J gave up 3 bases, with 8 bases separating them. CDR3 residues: CASSLEGTYYGYTF. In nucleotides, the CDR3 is TGTGCCAGCAGCTTAGAAGGGACCTACTATGGCTACACCTTC.

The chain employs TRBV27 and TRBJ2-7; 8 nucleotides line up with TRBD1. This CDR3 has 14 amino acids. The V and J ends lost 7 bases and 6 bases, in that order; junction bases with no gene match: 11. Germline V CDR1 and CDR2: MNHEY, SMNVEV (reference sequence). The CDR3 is CASMVTGGFSEQYF. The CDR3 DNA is TGTGCCAGCATGGTCACAGGGGGTTTCTCCGAGCAGTACTTC.

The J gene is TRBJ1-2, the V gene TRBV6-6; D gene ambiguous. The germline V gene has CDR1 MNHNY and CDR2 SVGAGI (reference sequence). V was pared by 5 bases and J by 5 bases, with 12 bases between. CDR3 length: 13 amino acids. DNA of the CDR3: TGTGCCAGCAGTCCCGGGAGGGCGTATGGCTACACCTTC. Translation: CASSPGRAYGYTF.